This note documents a single T cell receptor (beta chain) sequence. Its antigen remains unidentified. This PCR relied on a set of 60 Vbeta primers and 13 Jbeta primers. The assay was immunoSEQ multiplex PCR, and TCRdb's table has in-frame clones only and misses some. Of 110,000 to 150,000 clones listed, about 81% are singletons. This specimen comes from a study of cytomegalovirus exposure and HLA in healthy donors. Across the study: One earlier analysis, a look at roughly 180 million T cells, found about 110 million unique TCR beta sequences. Overall study results and limits: Presence/absence analyses assumed roughly uniform sequencing depth across donors. Researchers reported from a later analysis that most CMV-associated TCR beta chains appeared HLA-restricted.

Germline CDR1 and CDR2: SGHRS and YFSETQ. The length of the CDR3 is 14 residues. The V and J ends lost 5 bases and 4 bases, in that order; junction bases with no gene match: 8. This sequence originates from a man aged 25 to 40 in good health and CMV-seronegative. This sequence joins TRBV5-1 and TRBJ2-7; 8 positions agree with TRBD1. Sequencing was performed on PBMCs. The CDR3: CASSRDRGGYEQYF. The CDR3 DNA sequence: TGCGCCAGCAGTCGCGACAGGGGAGGATACGAGCAGTACTTC.